This TCR beta chain stems from a study of OX40 agonist ivuxolimab in advanced cancers. V was cut by 4 bases and J by 1 base, with 8 bases left in between. Per germline, CDR1 LNHDA and CDR2 SQIVND (reference sequence). The CDR3 runs to 14 residues. Using immunoSEQ multiplex PCR, the repertoire was profiled, and TCRdb retains in-frame clones only, with some absent. The table includes about 58,000 clones, 75% to 85% detected once. The TCR was taken from an adult with an advanced solid tumor such as melanoma, head and neck, liver or kidney cancer. V gene TRBV19 combines with J gene TRBJ1-5; D not resolved. Material: CD4+ or CD8+ T cells sorted from blood, obtained in a trial of the OX40 agonist ivuxolimab. The CDR3 DNA is TGTGCCAGTAGTAGCGGCAAAAGCAATCAGCCCCAGCATTTT. This codes for CASSSGKSNQPQHF.